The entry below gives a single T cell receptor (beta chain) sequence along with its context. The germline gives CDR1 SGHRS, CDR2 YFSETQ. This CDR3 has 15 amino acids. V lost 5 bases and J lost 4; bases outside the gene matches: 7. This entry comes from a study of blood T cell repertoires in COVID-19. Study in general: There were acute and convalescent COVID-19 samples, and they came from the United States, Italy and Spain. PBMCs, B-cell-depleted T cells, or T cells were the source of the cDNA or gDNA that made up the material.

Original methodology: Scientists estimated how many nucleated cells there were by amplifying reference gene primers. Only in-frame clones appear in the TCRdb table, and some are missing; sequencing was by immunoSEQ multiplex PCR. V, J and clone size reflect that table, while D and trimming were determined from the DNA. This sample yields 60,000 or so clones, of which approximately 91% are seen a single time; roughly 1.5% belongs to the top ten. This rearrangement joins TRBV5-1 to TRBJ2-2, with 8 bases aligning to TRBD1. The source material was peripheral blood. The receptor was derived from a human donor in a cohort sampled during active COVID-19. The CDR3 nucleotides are TGCGCCAGCAGTTCCGGGACAGGTCCCACCGGGGAGCTGTTTTTT. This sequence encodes CASSSGTGPTGELFF.